The 7 T cell receptor beta chains listed next were all sequenced from one sample in a study of cytotoxic CD8 clonotypes in ibrutinib-treated CLL. Assay used: immunoSEQ multiplex PCR; TCRdb lists only in-frame clones, some missing. The table lists hundreds of thousands of clones, more than 75% of them singletons. Here the sequenced sample was PBMCs, taken after 12 months of ibrutinib treatment. The receptors derive from a human donor with chronic lymphocytic leukemia.

The chain employs TRBV6-6 and TRBJ1-5, with D unresolved. This CDR3 has 15 amino acids. Germline V gene lookup returns CDR1 MNHNY and CDR2 SVGAGI (reference sequence). Trimming removed 5 bases from V and 4 bases from J, with 15 bases in between. CDR3 amino acids: CASSSGGARNQPQHF. For the CDR3, the DNA is TGTGCCAGCAGTAGCGGCGGAGCTCGGAATCAGCCCCAGCATTTT.

The gene calls are TRBV18 and TRBJ1-5; possibly TRBD1 for D (5 bases). Germline V gene sequence: CDR1 KGHSH, CDR2 LQKENI. The CDR3 has 14 amino acids. Trimming pared 5 bases from V and 3 bases from J, leaving 11 bases between. CDR3 coding DNA: TGTGCCAGCTCATCTCAGGGTACCAATCAGCCCCAGCATTTT. Its translation: CASSSQGTNQPQHF.

In this sample, this clone turned up once. The chain employs TRBV4-1 and TRBJ2-7, with D maybe TRBD2 (5 bases). The CDR3 totals 15 residues. Looked up from germline, CDR1 is MGHRA and CDR2 is YSYEKL. Trimming took 0 bases from V and 7 from J, leaving 16 bases between them. CDR3 region: CASSQDWGLGGEQYF. As DNA, the CDR3 is TGCGCCAGCAGCCAAGATTGGGGTTTAGGAGGAGAGCAGTACTTC.

This chain joins TRBV12-2 and TRBJ2-2. TRBV12-2 is classified as a pseudogene. This CDR3 comprises 14 residues. CDR3 sequence (DNA): TGTGCAAGTCGCTTAGGGTCGAACACCGGGGAGCTGTTTTTT. It specifies CASRLGSNTGELFF.

This chain uses TRBV6-1 with TRBJ1-3; D is unclear. CDR3 length: 12 amino acids. Germline V lookup: CDR1 MNHNS, CDR2 SASEGT. Trimming stripped 6 bases from V and 4 bases from J, with 7 bases between. The DNA for the CDR3 is TGTGCCAGCAGGTTGGGGGGAAACACCATATATTTT. Protein product: CASRLGGNTIYF.

This clone appeared a single time. CDR3 in DNA: TGCGCCAGCAGCTTGGGGACAGGGAGCTCCTACGAGCAGTACTTC. This encodes CASSLGTGSSYEQYF. The V gene is TRBV5-1, the J gene TRBJ2-7; 8 bases are shared with TRBD1. This CDR3 spans 15 amino acids. Germline trimming cut 0 bases from V and 0 bases from J; bases unmatched to any gene: 2. Germline V CDR1 and CDR2: SGHRS, YFSETQ. Based on the CDR3 plus reference TRBV5-1 and TRBJ2-7, the full variable domain is KAGVTQTPRYLIKTRGQQVTLSCSPISGHRSVSWYQQTPGQGLQFLFEYFSETQRNKGNFPGRFSGRQFSNSRSEMNVSTLELGDSALYLCASSLGTGSSYEQYFGPGTRLTVT.

The CDR3 region has the DNA TGTGCCAGCAGTCATACCGGGGAGCTGTTTTTT. Translating it yields CASSHTGELFF. The genes are TRBV27 and TRBJ2-2, with unresolved D. The CDR3 covers 11 residues. V lost 5 bases, J lost 5 bases, and 3 bases lay in between. Germline loops: CDR1 MNHEY, CDR2 SMNVEV (reference sequence).